This TCR beta chain was documented in a study of T cell changes during pregnancy in multiple sclerosis. V was pared by 1 base and J by 4 bases, with 7 bases between. Looked up from germline, CDR1 is GTSNPN and CDR2 is SVGIG (reference sequence). The CDR3 is 12 residues long. Data came from immunoSEQ multiplex PCR; TCRdb stores just in-frame clones and leaves some out. The sample records fewer than 45,000 clones, about 88% being singletons. The material was CD4+ T cells from peripheral blood mononuclear cells, obtained in the first trimester of pregnancy. This clonotype originated in a female donor with multiple sclerosis, enrolled in a pregnancy study. The chain has TRBV30 and TRBJ1-2; D gene uncertain. CDR3 nucleotides: TGTGCCTGGAGTGATAACAGCTATGGCTACACCTTC. This gives the protein CAWSDNSYGYTF.